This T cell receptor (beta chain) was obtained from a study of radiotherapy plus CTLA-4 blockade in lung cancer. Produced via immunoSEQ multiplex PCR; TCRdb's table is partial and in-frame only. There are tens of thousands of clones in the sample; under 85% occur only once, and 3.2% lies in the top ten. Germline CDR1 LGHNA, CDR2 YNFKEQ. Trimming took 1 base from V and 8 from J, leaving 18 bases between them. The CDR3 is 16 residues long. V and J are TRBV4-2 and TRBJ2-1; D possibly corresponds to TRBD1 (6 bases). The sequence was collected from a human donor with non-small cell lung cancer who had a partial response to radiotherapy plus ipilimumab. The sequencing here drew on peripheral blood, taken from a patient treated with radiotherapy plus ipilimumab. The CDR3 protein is CASSQATWGRDDEQFF. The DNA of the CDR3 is TGTGCCAGCAGCCAAGCCACTTGGGGGCGAGACGATGAGCAGTTCTTC.